A selection of T cell receptor beta chains follows, all from one sample in a study of CD8 T cells in Susac syndrome. TCRdb ran MiXCR on the immunoSEQ multiplex PCR reads and lists one entry per CDR3 protein. The repertoire holds just over 150,000 distinct CDR3 sequences, with approximately 94% as singletons. The sequencing input was CD8+ T cells from PBMCs. The receptors stem from a human donor with multiple sclerosis. CDR3s include the opening cysteine and the closing phenylalanine or tryptophan. The D gene is left open where the match is weak. Not every row has a clone size; where given, it reads once, few, many or a size class.

CASSPGTAEQFF TGTGCCAGCAGCCCGGGGACCGCTGAGCAGTTCTTC TRBJ2-1 NA NA TRBV11-2
CSVEGRYEQFF TGCAGCGTTGAAGGGAGGTATGAGCAGTTCTTC TRBJ2-1 NA NA TRBV29-1
CASSPEEPTTLLAFF TGCGCCAGCAGCCCAGAGGAACCCACCACCCTCCTGGCTTTCTTT TRBJ1-1 NA NA TRBV4-1
CASSPWDSRTYGYTF TGTGCCAGCAGCCCCTGGGACAGCCGAACATATGGCTACACCTTC TRBJ1-2 TRBD1 once TRBV14
CASTNSPDQPQHF TGTGCCAGCACCAACAGCCCAGATCAGCCCCAGCATTTT TRBJ1-5 NA NA TRBV12-3/TRBV12-4
CASSLDRVGRTDTQYF TGCGCCAGCAGCCTAGACAGGGTGGGTCGCACAGATACGCAGTATTTT TRBJ2-3 TRBD1 NA TRBV5-1
CASSSRGGRYEQYF TGTGCCAGCAGCTCCAGGGGAGGTCGGTACGAGCAGTACTTC TRBJ2-7 NA NA TRBV7-2
CASRVSSGETNYGYTF TGTGCCAGCAGAGTTTCATCAGGGGAGACTAACTATGGCTACACCTTC TRBJ1-2 NA NA TRBV27
CSVEERTDSYEQYF TGCAGCGTTGAAGAAAGGACAGACTCCTACGAGCAGTACTTC TRBJ2-7 NA NA TRBV29-1
CSPEGDPSRMNTEAFF TGCAGTCCTGAGGGGGACCCCAGCCGAATGAACACTGAAGCTTTCTTT TRBJ1-1 NA NA TRBV20-1
CASSLGTSGGNEQFF TGTGCCAGCAGCTTGGGGACTAGCGGGGGCAATGAGCAGTTCTTC TRBJ2-1 TRBD2 NA TRBV7-9
CASSEIYEQYF TGTGCCAGCAGTGAAATTTACGAGCAGTACTTC TRBJ2-7 NA NA TRBV25-1
CSAEDREDQPQHF TGCAGTGCAGAGGACAGGGAGGATCAGCCCCAGCATTTT TRBJ1-5 TRBD1 NA TRBV20-1
CASSQDLTGLGETQYF TGCGCCAGCAGCCAAGATCTTACAGGTTTGGGAGAGACCCAGTACTTC TRBJ2-5 NA NA TRBV4-3
CASSPRAGASGTGELFF TGTGCCAGCAGTCCTCGAGCAGGGGCGTCGGGCACCGGGGAGCTGTTTTTT TRBJ2-2 NA once TRBV7-9
CSASATGPRYGYTF TGCAGTGCTAGTGCGACAGGCCCCCGCTATGGCTACACCTTC TRBJ1-2 NA NA TRBV20-1
CASSLFPGSYEQYF TGCGCCAGCAGCTTGTTTCCGGGCTCCTACGAGCAGTACTTC TRBJ2-7 NA once TRBV5-1
CASSLSGGYEQYF TGTGCCAGCAGTTTATCAGGGGGCTACGAGCAGTACTTC TRBJ2-7 TRBD1 NA TRBV28
CASNSGADRWYEQYF TGTGCCAGCAACTCTGGGGCAGATCGTTGGTACGAGCAGTACTTC TRBJ2-7 NA NA TRBV7-9
CASSLNRAEAFF TGTGCCAGCAGTTTGAATAGGGCAGAAGCTTTCTTT TRBJ1-1 NA few TRBV12-3/TRBV12-4
CSVSDRAHGYTF TGCAGCGTATCGGACAGAGCTCATGGCTACACCTTC TRBJ1-2 NA NA TRBV29-1
CASSLAGEAFF TGTGCCAGCAGCTTAGCAGGGGAAGCTTTCTTT TRBJ1-1 NA NA TRBV7-9
CASSERGGDTQYF TGTGCCAGCAGCGAGCGGGGAGGAGATACGCAGTATTTT TRBJ2-3 TRBD2 NA TRBV9
CASSYSVNTEAFF TGTGCCAGCAGTTACTCTGTTAACACTGAAGCTTTCTTT TRBJ1-1 NA NA TRBV6-5
CASSLAGRGVNEQYF TGTGCCAGCAGCTTAGCGGGCAGGGGAGTCAACGAGCAGTACTTC TRBJ2-7 NA NA TRBV7-9
CASGLSNLGYNEQFF TGTGCCAGCGGTCTTAGTAACTTAGGTTACAATGAGCAGTTCTTC TRBJ2-1 NA NA TRBV6-4
CASSVGSGRSSGNTIYF TGTGCCAGCAGCGTAGGGTCCGGCAGGAGCTCTGGAAACACCATATATTTT TRBJ1-3 NA NA TRBV9
CASSLAGAPYNEQFF TGTGCCAGCAGCTTGGCCGGAGCACCCTACAATGAGCAGTTCTTC TRBJ2-1 NA NA TRBV5-4
CSARRFWEGVYEQYF TGCAGTGCTAGAAGGTTTTGGGAGGGAGTGTACGAGCAGTACTTC TRBJ2-7 TRBD2 NA TRBV20-1
CASSLGNRGANGYTF TGTGCCAGCAGCTTAGGCAATCGGGGGGCTAATGGCTACACCTTC TRBJ1-2 NA NA TRBV7-9
CASRSDRGHGYTF TGTGCCAGCAGGTCGGACAGGGGGCATGGCTACACCTTC TRBJ1-2 TRBD1 once TRBV12-3/TRBV12-4
CASSLTSLTEGYTF TGTGCCAGCAGCTTAACAAGCCTTACCGAAGGCTACACCTTC TRBJ1-2 NA NA TRBV7-9
CASSTGTGGYGYTF TGTGCCAGCAGCACCGGGACAGGGGGTTATGGCTACACCTTC TRBJ1-2 TRBD1 NA TRBV13
CASSFSGGSYNEQFF TGTGCCAGCAGCTTTTCGGGGGGCTCATACAATGAGCAGTTCTTC TRBJ2-1 NA NA TRBV7-9
CASSPNPQGLRSPLHF TGTGCCAGCAGCCCGAACCCACAGGGTCTTCGCTCACCCCTCCACTTT TRBJ1-6 NA NA TRBV14
CASSPIRALRSEAFF TGTGCCAGCAGCCCTATCCGGGCCCTAAGGAGTGAAGCTTTCTTT TRBJ1-1 NA NA TRBV28
CATSRTTGSGNTIYF TGTGCCACCAGCAGAACAACAGGGTCTGGAAACACCATATATTTT TRBJ1-3 NA NA TRBV15
CASSPWTGAQETQYF TGTGCCAGCAGCCCCTGGACAGGGGCCCAAGAGACCCAGTACTTC TRBJ2-5 TRBD1 NA TRBV7-8
CSASRATKNTGELFF TGCAGTGCCTCCAGGGCCACAAAGAACACCGGGGAGCTGTTTTTT TRBJ2-2 NA NA TRBV20-1
CASSALTNEKLFF TGTGCCAGCAGCGCCTTGACTAATGAAAAACTGTTTTTT TRBJ1-4 NA NA TRBV7-9
CASALGGNTEAFF TGTGCCAGCGCTCTAGGGGGAAACACTGAAGCTTTCTTT TRBJ1-1 NA NA TRBV9
CASSRSGNKETQYF TGTGCCAGTAGTAGATCCGGGAATAAAGAGACCCAGTACTTC TRBJ2-5 NA NA TRBV19